This TCR beta chain was sequenced for a study of T cell repertoires and leukemia-associated antigens. About the research overall: Each sample gave about 3.3 to 5.0 million effective reads. Study conclusions and caveats: Whether expanded clones are antigen-specific and functional remains untested.

As for this clonotype: No antigen is known for it.

Before use, CD3+ T cells rested overnight in serum-free medium. CDR1 is SGHRS, CDR2 YFSETQ, per germline. V was cut by 0 bases and J by 10 bases, with 5 bases left in between. The CDR3 has 11 amino acids. TCRdb processed the 5' RACE reads anew with MiXCR; each CDR3 protein has one entry. The sample includes 9,000 to 15,000 distinct CDR3 sequences, 35% to 50% of them seen just once. Sequences were obtained from CD3+ T cells sorted from blood and cultured. The sequence was obtained from a female donor in good health. This chain links TRBV5-1 with TRBJ2-1; perhaps TRBD2 as D (5 bases). CDR3 protein: CASSLGGEQFF. The CDR3 coding sequence is TGCGCCAGCAGCTTGGGAGGGGAGCAGTTCTTC.